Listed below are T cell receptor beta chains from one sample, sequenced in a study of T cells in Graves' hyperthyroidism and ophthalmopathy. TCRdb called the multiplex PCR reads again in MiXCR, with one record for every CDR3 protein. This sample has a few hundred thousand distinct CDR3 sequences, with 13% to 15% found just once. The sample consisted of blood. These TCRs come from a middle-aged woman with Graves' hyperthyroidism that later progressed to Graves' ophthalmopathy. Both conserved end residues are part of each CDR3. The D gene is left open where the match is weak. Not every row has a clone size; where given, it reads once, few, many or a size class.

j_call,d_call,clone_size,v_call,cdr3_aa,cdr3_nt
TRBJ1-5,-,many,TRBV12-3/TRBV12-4,CASSLQGEGYQPQHF,TGTGCCAGCAGTTTACAAGGGGAGGGTTATCAGCCCCAGCATTTT
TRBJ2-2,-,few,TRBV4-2,CASSQDGRPNTGELFF,TGTGCCAGCAGCCAAGATGGTAGACCGAACACCGGGGAGCTGTTTTTT
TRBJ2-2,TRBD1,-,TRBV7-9,CASSFERQGAGELFF,TGTGCCAGCAGCTTTGAGCGACAGGGTGCCGGGGAGCTGTTTTTT
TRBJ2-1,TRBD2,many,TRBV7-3,CASSLYGTRGNEQFF,TGTGCCAGCAGCTTATACGGGACTAGGGGCAATGAGCAGTTCTTC
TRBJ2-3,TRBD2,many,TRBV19,CAVHATSGSADTQYF,TGTGCCGTACACGCGACTAGCGGGAGCGCAGATACGCAGTATTTT
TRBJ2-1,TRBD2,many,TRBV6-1,CASRVASGSEHEQFF,TGTGCCAGCAGAGTCGCTAGCGGGAGTGAACATGAGCAGTTCTTC
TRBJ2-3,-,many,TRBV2,CASSAGNYRTDTQYF,TGTGCCAGCAGTGCGGGGAATTATAGGACAGATACGCAGTATTTT
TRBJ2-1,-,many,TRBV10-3,CAISSERVSNEQFF,TGTGCCATCAGTTCGGAAAGGGTAAGCAATGAGCAGTTCTTC
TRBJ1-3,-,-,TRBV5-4,CASSLWADSGNTIYF,TGTGCCAGCAGCTTGTGGGCGGACTCTGGAAACACCATATATTTT
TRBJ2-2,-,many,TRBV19,CASSIRSGTGELFF,TGTGCCAGTAGTATTCGATCGGGAACCGGGGAGCTGTTTTTT
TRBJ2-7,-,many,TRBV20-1,CSARESRTLYEQYF,TGCAGTGCTAGAGAATCAAGGACACTCTACGAGCAGTACTTC
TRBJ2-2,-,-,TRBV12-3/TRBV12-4,CASSLIRGWSGELFF,TGTGCCAGCAGTTTAATCAGGGGATGGTCCGGGGAGCTGTTTTTT
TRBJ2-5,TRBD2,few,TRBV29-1,CSDGLAGGWGETQYF,TGCAGCGATGGACTAGCGGGAGGGTGGGGAGAGACCCAGTACTTC
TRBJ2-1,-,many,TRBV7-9,CASSSPLTANEQFF,TGTGCCAGCAGCTCCCCCCTGACTGCCAATGAGCAGTTCTTC
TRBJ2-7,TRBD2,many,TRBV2,CASKGLNEQYF,TGTGCCAGCAAGGGACTAAACGAGCAGTACTTC
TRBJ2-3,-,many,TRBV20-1,CSARGGGRTDTQYF,TGCAGTGCTAGAGGAGGGGGACGCACAGATACGCAGTATTTT
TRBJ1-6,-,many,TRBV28,CASSFRVPKSPLHF,TGTGCCAGCAGTTTTCGAGTCCCTAAGTCACCCCTCCACTTT
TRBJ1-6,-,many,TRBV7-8,CASSWGGNNSPLHF,TGTGCCAGCAGCTGGGGGGGTAATAATTCACCCCTCCACTTT
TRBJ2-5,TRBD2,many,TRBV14,CASSLGTSGKETQYF,TGTGCCAGCAGCCTTGGGACTAGCGGTAAAGAGACCCAGTACTTC
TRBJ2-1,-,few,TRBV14,CASSQDIRGRNNEQFF,TGTGCCAGCAGCCAAGATATTAGGGGAAGAAACAATGAGCAGTTCTTC
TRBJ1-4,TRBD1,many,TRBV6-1,CASSWGQGIEKLFF,TGTGCCAGCAGTTGGGGACAGGGGATCGAAAAACTGTTTTTT
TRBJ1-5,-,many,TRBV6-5,CASSYDVGSNQPQHF,TGTGCCAGCAGTTACGACGTTGGGAGCAATCAGCCCCAGCATTTT
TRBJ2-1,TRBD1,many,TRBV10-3,CAIGPTGVDEQFF,TGTGCCATCGGACCGACAGGGGTCGATGAGCAGTTCTTC
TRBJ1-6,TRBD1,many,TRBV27,CASSRKWDSSYNSPLHF,TGTGCCAGCAGTAGAAAGTGGGACAGCTCCTATAATTCACCCCTCCACTTT
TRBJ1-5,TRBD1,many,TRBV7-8,CASSFQGGQPQHF,TGTGCCAGCAGCTTCCAGGGGGGTCAGCCCCAGCATTTT
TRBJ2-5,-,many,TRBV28,CASVDGGQETQYF,TGTGCCAGCGTAGATGGTGGACAAGAGACCCAGTACTTC
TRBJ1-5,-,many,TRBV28,CASSIPRGEPQHF,TGTGCCAGCAGTATTCCACGGGGGGAGCCCCAGCATTTT
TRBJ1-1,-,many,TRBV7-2,CASSRIQGNTEAFF,TGTGCCAGCAGCCGCATCCAGGGCAACACTGAAGCTTTCTTT
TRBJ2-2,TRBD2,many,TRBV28,CASIPEKGLAPGELFF,TGTGCCAGCATTCCCGAGAAGGGACTAGCGCCCGGGGAGCTGTTTTTT
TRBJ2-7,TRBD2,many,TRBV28,CASSPGGGRSYEQYF,TGTGCCAGCAGTCCGGGGGGGGGTCGGTCCTACGAGCAGTACTTC
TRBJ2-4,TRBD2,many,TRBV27,CASSSYPTTSGSVNIQYF,TGTGCCAGCAGTTCGTACCCTACGACTAGCGGGAGTGTCAACATTCAGTACTTC
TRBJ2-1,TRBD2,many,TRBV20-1,CSARLASGPYNEQFF,TGCAGTGCTCGCCTTGCTAGCGGGCCCTACAATGAGCAGTTCTTC
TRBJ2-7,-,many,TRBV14,CASSQHSAYEQYF,TGTGCCAGCAGCCAACACAGCGCCTACGAGCAGTACTTC
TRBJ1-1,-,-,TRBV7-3,CASSPTGPPNTEAFF,TGTGCCAGCAGCCCGACCGGGCCACCGAACACTGAAGCTTTCTTT
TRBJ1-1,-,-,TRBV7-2,CASTSGGPGVGDTEAFF,TGTGCCAGCACCTCCGGGGGACCAGGGGTCGGGGACACTGAAGCTTTCTTT